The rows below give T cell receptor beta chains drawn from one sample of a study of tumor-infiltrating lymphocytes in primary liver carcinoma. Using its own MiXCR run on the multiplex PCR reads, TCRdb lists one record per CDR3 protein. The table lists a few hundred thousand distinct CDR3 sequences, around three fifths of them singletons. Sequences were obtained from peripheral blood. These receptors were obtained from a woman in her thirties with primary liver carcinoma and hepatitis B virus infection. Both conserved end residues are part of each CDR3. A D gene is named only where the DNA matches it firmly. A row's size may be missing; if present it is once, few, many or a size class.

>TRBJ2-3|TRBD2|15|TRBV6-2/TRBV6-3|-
TGTGCCAGCAGTTACTTTGGGCTAGCGGGAGATACGCAGTATTTT
CASSYFGLAGDTQYF
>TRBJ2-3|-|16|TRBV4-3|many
TGCGCCAGCAGCCAAGATTTGGGGGAAATCACAGATACGCAGTATTTT
CASSQDLGEITDTQYF
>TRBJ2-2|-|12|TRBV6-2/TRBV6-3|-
TGTGCCAGCAACAGCAACACCGGGGAGCTGTTTTTT
CASNSNTGELFF
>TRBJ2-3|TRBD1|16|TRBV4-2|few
TGTGCCAGCAGCCAGCCCGGACAGGGGGGGACAGATACGCAGTATTTT
CASSQPGQGGTDTQYF
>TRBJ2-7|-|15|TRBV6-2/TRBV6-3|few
TGTGCCAGCAGTGAACAGACAGGCGCCCTACGTGAGCAGTACTTC
CASSEQTGALREQYF
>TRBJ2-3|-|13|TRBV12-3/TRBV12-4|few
TGTGCCAGCAGGCACCAGGGCGAAGATACGCAGTATTTT
CASRHQGEDTQYF
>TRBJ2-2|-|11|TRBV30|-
TGTGCCTGGAGCTGGGCCAGGGAGCTGTTTTTT
CAWSWARELFF
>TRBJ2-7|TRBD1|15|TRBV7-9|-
TGTGCCAGCAGCCAACGGACAGGGAGATCCTACGAGCAGTACTTC
CASSQRTGRSYEQYF
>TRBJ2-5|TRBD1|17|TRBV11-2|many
TGTGCCAGCAGTCTTCTTCTGAGTGGACAGGGGATAGAGACCCAGTACTTC
CASSLLLSGQGIETQYF
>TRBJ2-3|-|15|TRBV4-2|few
TGTGCCAGCAGCCAAGTGAAGGGGAGTAGCGATACGCAGTATTTT
CASSQVKGSSDTQYF
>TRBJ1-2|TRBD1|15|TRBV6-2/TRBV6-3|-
TGTGCCAGCAGTCAACCAGGACAGGCGGCCAATGGCTACACCTTC
CASSQPGQAANGYTF
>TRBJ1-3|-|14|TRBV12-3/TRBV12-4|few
TGTGCCAGCAGTTTCTACGGGTCTGGAAACACCATATATTTT
CASSFYGSGNTIYF
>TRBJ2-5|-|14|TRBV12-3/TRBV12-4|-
TGTGCCAGCAGTTTTGGACGCCTGGAAGAGACCCAGTACTTC
CASSFGRLEETQYF
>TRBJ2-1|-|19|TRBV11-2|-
TGTGCCAGCACCTTAGGTCTTAGGTCGTCTGGCCTCTCCGTTAGAGAGCAGTTCTTC
CASTLGLRSSGLSVREQFF
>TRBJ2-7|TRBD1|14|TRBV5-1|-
TGCGCCAGCATGCGCCCGGACAGGGTCGACGAGCAGTACTTC
CASMRPDRVDEQYF
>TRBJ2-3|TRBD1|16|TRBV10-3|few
TGTGCCATCAGTGACAAAGGGACAGGGATTGGAGATACGCAGTATTTT
CAISDKGTGIGDTQYF
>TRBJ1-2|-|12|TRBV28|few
TGTGCCAGCAGTGTCAGGGGCCGGGGCTACACCTTC
CASSVRGRGYTF
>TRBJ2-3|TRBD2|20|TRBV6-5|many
TGTGCCAGCAGCCCCTCACTCAGGGAGGCGGGAGGCAGACGGGCAGATACGCAGTATTTT
CASSPSLREAGGRRADTQYF
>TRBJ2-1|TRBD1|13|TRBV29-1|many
TGCAGCGTTGCATGGCAGGGGGAAAATGAGCAGTTCTTC
CSVAWQGENEQFF
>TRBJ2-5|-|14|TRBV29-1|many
TGCAGCGTTGGGGGGAGACCTGACCCAGAGACCCAGTACTTC
CSVGGRPDPETQYF
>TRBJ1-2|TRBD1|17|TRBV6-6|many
TGTGCCAGCAGTCCTACTCCAGGGACAGGGCTTAACTATGGCTACACCTTC
CASSPTPGTGLNYGYTF
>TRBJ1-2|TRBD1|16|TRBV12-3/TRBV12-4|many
TGTGCCAGCAGGCCCGGACAGGGGGCCGGGGGGTTCGGCTACACCTTC
CASRPGQGAGGFGYTF
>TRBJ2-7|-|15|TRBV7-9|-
TGTGCCGGCAGCTTAATTCGGGCAGGACCTGGCGAGCAGTACTTC
CAGSLIRAGPGEQYF
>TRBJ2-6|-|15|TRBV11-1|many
TGTGCCAGCAGCTTACTACGGTCTGGGGCCAACGTCCTGACTTTC
CASSLLRSGANVLTF
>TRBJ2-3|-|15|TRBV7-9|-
TGTGCCAGCTCAGGAGGGTCTAGCCGTACTGATACACAGTATTTT
CASSGGSSRTDTQYF
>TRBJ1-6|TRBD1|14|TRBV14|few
TGTGCCAGCTCGCCGGGACAGGTTGATTCACCCCTCCACTTT
CASSPGQVDSPLHF